A selection of T cell receptor beta chains follows, all from one sample in a study of shared clonotypes between healthy human individuals. Clones were sequenced by immunoSEQ multiplex PCR, and TCRdb holds only the in-frame ones, with some missing. The sample has roughly 2.5 million clones, roughly nine tenths seen once; the top ten hold about 0.13%. The sequenced sample consisted of naive CD4+ T cells sorted from blood. The receptors were gathered from a young man in good health. Each CDR3 is given with its conserved first and last residue.

length,J,V,CDR3
17,TRBJ1-4,TRBV7-2,CASSLSRGWSTNEKLFF
16,TRBJ2-7,TRBV11-2,CTSSLGQGKNSHEQYF
14,TRBJ1-5,TRBV10-1,CASTKGTGGQPQHF
16,TRBJ1-1,TRBV4-1,CASSQGTGRVNTEAFF
12,TRBJ1-5,TRBV28,CASRPPAQPQHF
16,TRBJ2-6,TRBV19,CASSILSGTGANVLTF
13,TRBJ2-3,TRBV18,CASSQYQPDTQYF
15,TRBJ2-7,TRBV19,CASTHGTEPPYEQYF
16,TRBJ2-7,TRBV4-2,CASSQTTKGISYEQYF
18,TRBJ2-1,TRBV14,CASSIRRGAGVSYNEQFF
15,TRBJ2-3,TRBV5-6,CASSLSRGIADTQYF
13,TRBJ1-1,TRBV5-4,CASSPRVSAEAFF
15,TRBJ1-2,TRBV5-1,CASSFEGLGAYGYTF
16,TRBJ2-7,TRBV21-1,CASSNVLQGKSLEQYF
17,TRBJ1-5,TRBV10-1,CASSSIWTGEDNQPQHF
14,TRBJ1-6,TRBV27,CASSSRGYNSPLHF
14,TRBJ1-4,TRBV5-1,CASSPTGHNEKLFF
14,TRBJ1-4,TRBV7-9,CATKGDATNEKLFF
14,TRBJ1-3,TRBV7-8,CASSLGPLGNTIYF
15,TRBJ2-7,TRBV5-1,CASSLMGLGENEQYF
15,TRBJ2-7,TRBV25-1,CASSIAGPGGYEQYF
16,TRBJ1-3,TRBV14,CASSQDLRSSGNTIYF
11,TRBJ1-1,TRBV10-3,CAIRSGTAAFF
13,TRBJ2-7,TRBV28,CASSPGYSYEQYF